This T cell receptor (beta chain) was captured in a study of CD8+CD57+ T cells in acquired aplastic anemia. Study summary: Mean yield of DNA from sorted CD4+ and CD8+ cells was roughly 3.4 ug. Reads per healthy sample averaged around 9.9 million (CD4+) and some 11 million (CD8+).

CDR3 and TCR beta VDJ profiling relied on a genomic DNA template. From the reads, TCRdb called clonotypes with MiXCR, one entry per CDR3 protein. The sample has 200,000 to 250,000 distinct CDR3 sequences, over 55% seen once. J lost 4 bases, V lost 5 bases, and 3 bases had no gene match. The germline gives CDR1 SGHTA, CDR2 FQGNSA. The length of the CDR3 is 13 residues. Sequences were obtained from sorted CD4+, CD8+, or CD8+CD57+ T cells (not recorded which) from PBMCs. This sequence was found in a human donor in good health. The chain joins TRBV7-2 to TRBJ2-7, with 9 bases identical to TRBD2. This chain's CDR3 is CASSATSGYEQYF. In nucleotides, the CDR3 is TGTGCCAGCAGCGCCACTAGCGGGTACGAGCAGTACTTC.